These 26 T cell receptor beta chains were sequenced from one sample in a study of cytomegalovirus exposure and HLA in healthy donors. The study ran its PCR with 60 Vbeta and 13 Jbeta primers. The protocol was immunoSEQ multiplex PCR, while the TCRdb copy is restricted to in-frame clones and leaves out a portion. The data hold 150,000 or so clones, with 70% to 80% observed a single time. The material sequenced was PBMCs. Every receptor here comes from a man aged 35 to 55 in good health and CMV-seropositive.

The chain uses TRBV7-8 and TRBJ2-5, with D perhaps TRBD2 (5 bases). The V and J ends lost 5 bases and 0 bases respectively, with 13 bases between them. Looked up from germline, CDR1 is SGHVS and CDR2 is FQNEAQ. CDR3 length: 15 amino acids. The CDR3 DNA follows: TGTGCCAGCAGCCCCGGAGCGGTGTACCAAGAGACCCAGTACTTC. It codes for CASSPGAVYQETQYF. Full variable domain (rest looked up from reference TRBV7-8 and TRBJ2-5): GAGVSQSPRYKVAKRGQDVALRCDPISGHVSLFWYQQALGQGPEFLTYFQNEAQLDKSGLPSDRFFAERPEGSVSTLKIQRTQQEDSAVYLCASSPGAVYQETQYFGPGTRLLVL.

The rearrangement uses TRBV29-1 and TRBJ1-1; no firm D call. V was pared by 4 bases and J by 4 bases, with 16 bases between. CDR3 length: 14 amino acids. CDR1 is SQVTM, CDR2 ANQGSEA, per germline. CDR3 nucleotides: TGCAGCGTTGTGTCTAACGGGGTAGGCACTGAAGCTTTCTTT. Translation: CSVVSNGVGTEAFF.

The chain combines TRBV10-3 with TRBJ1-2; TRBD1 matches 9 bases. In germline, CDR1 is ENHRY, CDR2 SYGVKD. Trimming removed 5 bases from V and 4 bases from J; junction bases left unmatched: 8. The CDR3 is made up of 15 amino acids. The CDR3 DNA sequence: TGTGCCATCAGTTCTGACAGGGGGAGAACCTATGGCTACACCTTC. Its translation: CAISSDRGRTYGYTF.

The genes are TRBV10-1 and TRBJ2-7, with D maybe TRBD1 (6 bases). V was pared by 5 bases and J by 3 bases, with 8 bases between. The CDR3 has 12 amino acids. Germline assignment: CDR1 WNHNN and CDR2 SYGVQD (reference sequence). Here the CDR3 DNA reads TGCGCCAGCAGTACAGGGTACTACGAGCAGTACTTC. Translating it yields CASSTGYYEQYF.

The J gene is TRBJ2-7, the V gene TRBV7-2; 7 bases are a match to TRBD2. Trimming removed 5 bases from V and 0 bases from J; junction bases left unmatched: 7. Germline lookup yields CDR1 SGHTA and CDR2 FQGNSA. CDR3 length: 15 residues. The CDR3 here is CASSQAGTISYEQYF. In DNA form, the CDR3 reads TGTGCCAGCAGCCAAGCCGGGACTATCTCCTACGAGCAGTACTTC.

The CDR3 nucleotides are TGTGCCTGGAGTAGGGGGCCTGAGCAGTACTTC. It translates to CAWSRGPEQYF. The chain uses TRBV30 and TRBJ2-7; 7 nucleotides align to TRBD1. Germline V gives CDR1 GTSNPN, CDR2 SVGIG (reference sequence). The ends lost 2 bases at V and 7 bases at J; junction bases unmatched: 2. CDR3 length: 11 amino acids. The full variable domain, its missing parts supplied by reference TRBV30 and TRBJ2-7, is SQTIHQWPATLVQPVGSPLSLECTVEGTSNPNLYWYRQAAGRGLQLLFYSVGIGQISSEVPQNLSASRPQDRQFILSSKKLLLSDSGFYLCAWSRGPEQYFGPGTRLTVT.

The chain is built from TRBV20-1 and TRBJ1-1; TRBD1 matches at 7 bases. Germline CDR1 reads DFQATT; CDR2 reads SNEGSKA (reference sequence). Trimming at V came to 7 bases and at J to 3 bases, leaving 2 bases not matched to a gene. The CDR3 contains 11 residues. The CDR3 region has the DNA TGCAGTGTTCAGGGGGACACTGAAGCTTTCTTT. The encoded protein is CSVQGDTEAFF.

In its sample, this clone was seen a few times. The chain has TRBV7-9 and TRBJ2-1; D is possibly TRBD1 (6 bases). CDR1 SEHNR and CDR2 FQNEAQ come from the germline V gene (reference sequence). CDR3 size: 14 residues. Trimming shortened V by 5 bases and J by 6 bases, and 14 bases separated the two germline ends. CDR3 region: CASSPGALSNEQFF. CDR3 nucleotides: TGTGCCAGCAGCCCAGGGGCCCTCAGCAATGAGCAGTTCTTC.

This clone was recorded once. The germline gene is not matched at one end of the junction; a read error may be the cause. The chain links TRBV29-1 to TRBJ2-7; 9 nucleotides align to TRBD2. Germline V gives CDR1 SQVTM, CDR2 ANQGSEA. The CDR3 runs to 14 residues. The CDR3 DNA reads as TGCAGCGTCGAAGGGGCTAGCGGGACCTACGAGCAGTACTTC. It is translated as CSVEGASGTYEQYF.

The CDR3 loop is CASSRGGGMNTEAFF. CDR3 nucleotide sequence: TGTGCCAGCTCACGCGGCGGGGGAATGAACACTGAAGCTTTCTTT. The gene calls are TRBV18 and TRBJ1-1; a weak D match, TRBD1 (5 bases). V gave up 4 bases and J gave up 0 bases, with 12 bases separating them. This CDR3 contains 15 residues. Germline CDR1 and CDR2: KGHSH and LQKENI.

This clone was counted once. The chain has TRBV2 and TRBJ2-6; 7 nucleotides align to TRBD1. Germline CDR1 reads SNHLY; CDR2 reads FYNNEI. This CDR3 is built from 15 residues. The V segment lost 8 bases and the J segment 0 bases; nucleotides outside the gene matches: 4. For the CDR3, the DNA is TGTGCCAGCGGCCGGGACAGCTCTGGGGCCAACGTCCTGACTTTC. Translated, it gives CASGRDSSGANVLTF.

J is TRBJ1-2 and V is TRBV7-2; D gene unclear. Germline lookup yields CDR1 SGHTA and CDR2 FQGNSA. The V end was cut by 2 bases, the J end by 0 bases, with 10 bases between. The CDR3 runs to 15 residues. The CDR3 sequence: CASSLQTGANYGYTF. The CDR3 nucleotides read TGTGCCAGCAGCTTACAGACCGGAGCTAACTATGGCTACACCTTC.

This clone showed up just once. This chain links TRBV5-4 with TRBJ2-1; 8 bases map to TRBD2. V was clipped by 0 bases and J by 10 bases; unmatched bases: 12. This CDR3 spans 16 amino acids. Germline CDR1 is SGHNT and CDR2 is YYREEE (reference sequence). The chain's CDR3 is CASSLGYSGIRVEQFF. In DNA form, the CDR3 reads TGTGCCAGCAGCTTGGGCTATAGCGGGATCAGGGTCGAGCAGTTCTTC.

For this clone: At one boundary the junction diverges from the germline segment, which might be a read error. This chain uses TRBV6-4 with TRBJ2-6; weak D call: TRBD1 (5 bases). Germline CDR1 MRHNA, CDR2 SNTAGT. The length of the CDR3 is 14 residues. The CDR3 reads CASSTSSGANGLTF. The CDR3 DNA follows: TGTGCCAGCAGTACGAGCTCTGGGGCCAACGGCCTGACTTTC.

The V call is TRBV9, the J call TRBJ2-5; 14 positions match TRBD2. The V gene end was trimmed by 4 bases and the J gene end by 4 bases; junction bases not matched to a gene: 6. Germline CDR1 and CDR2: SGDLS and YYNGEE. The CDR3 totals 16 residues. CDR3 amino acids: CASSPGLAGGGETQYF. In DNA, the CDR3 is TGTGCCAGCAGCCCTGGACTAGCGGGGGGAGGAGAGACCCAGTACTTC.

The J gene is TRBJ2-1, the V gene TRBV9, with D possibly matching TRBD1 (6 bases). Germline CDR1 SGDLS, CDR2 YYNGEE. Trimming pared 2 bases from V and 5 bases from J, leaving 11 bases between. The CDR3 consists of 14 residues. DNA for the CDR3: TGTGCCAGCAGCGTCTCAGGGGCGGACAATGAGCAGTTCTTC. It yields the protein CASSVSGADNEQFF. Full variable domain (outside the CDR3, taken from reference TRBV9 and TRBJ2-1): DSGVTQTPKHLITATGQRVTLRCSPRSGDLSVYWYQQSLDQGLQFLIQYYNGEERAKGNILERFSAQQFPDLHSELNLSSLELGDSALYFCASSVSGADNEQFFGPGTRLTVL.

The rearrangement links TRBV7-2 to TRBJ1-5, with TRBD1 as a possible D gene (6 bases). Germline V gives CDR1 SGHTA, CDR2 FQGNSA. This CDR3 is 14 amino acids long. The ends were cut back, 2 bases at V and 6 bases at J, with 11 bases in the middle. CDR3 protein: CASSLRGGGQPQHF. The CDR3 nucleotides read TGTGCCAGCAGCTTACGTGGGGGCGGTCAGCCCCAGCATTTT.

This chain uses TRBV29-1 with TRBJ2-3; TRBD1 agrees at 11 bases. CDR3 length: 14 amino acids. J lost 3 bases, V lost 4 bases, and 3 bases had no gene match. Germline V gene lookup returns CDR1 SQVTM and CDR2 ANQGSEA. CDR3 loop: CSVARDRGTDTQYF. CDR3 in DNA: TGCAGCGTTGCCCGGGACAGGGGGACAGATACGCAGTATTTT.

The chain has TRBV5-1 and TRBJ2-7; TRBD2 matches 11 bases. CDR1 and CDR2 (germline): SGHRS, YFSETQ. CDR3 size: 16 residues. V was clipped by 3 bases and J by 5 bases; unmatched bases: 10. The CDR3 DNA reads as TGCGCCAGCAGCTGGGGCTTAGCGGGAGGGGGAAACGAGCAGTACTTC. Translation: CASSWGLAGGGNEQYF.

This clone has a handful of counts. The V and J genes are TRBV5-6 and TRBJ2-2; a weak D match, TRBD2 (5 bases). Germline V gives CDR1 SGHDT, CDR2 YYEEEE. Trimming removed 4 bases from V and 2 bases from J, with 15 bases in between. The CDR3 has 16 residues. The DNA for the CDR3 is TGTGCCAGCAGCCGGGATCCCTTCCAAAACACCGGGGAGCTGTTTTTT. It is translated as CASSRDPFQNTGELFF.

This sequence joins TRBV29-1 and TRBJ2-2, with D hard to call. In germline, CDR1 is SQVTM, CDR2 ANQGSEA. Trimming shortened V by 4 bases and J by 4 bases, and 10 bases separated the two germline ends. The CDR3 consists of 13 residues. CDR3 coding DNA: TGCAGCGTTGGGGCTTTGAGCACCGGGGAGCTGTTTTTT. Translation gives CSVGALSTGELFF.

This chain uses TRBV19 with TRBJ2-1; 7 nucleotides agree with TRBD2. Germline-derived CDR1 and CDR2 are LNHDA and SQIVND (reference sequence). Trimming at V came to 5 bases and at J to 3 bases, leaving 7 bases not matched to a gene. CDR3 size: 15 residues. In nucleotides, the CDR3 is TGTGCCAGTAGTGGGGGGACTACCCTCTACAATGAGCAGTTCTTC. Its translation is CASSGGTTLYNEQFF.

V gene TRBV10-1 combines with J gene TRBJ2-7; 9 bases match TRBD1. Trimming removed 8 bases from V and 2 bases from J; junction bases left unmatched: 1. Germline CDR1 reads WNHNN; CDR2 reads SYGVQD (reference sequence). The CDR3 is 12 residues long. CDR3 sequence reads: CASGDRAYEQYF. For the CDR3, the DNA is TGCGCCAGCGGGGACAGGGCCTACGAGCAGTACTTC.

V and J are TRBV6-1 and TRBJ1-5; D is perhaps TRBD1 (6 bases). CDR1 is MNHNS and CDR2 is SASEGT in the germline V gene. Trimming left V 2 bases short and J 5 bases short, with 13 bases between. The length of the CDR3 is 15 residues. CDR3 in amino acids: CASSENRAWDQPQHF. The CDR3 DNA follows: TGTGCCAGCAGTGAAAACAGGGCTTGGGATCAGCCCCAGCATTTT.

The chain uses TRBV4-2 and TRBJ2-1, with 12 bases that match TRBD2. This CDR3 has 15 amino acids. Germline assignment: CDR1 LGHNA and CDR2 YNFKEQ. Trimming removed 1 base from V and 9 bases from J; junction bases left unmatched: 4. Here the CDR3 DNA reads TGTGCCAGCAGCCAAGGGCTAGCGGGAGGGCTTGAGCAGTTCTTC. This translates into CASSQGLAGGLEQFF.

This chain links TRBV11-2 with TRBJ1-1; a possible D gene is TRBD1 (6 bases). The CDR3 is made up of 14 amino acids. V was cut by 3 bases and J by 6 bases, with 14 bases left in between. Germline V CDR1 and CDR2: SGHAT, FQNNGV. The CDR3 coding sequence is TGTGCCAGCAGCTTTCGACAGGCCAAGTCTGAAGCTTTCTTT. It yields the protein CASSFRQAKSEAFF.